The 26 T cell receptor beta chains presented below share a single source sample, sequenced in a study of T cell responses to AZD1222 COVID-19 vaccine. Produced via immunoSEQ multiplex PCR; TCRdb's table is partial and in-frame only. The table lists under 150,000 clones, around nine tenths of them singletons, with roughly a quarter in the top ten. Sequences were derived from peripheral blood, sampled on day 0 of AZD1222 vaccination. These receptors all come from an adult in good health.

The DNA for the CDR3 is TGTGCCAGTAGTATAGATCCTTTTGTTGAGCAGTTCTTC. This translates into CASSIDPFVEQFF. This chain uses TRBV19 with TRBJ2-1, with D unclear. CDR1 is LNHDA and CDR2 is SQIVND in the germline V gene (reference sequence). The CDR3 totals 13 residues. V gave up 0 bases and J gave up 9 bases, with 9 bases separating them.

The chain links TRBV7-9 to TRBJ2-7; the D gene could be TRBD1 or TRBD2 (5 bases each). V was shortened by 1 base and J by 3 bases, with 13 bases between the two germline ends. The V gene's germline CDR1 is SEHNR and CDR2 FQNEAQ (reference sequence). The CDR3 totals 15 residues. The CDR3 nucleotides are TGTGCCAGCAGCTTAGGGGGCGGGTTCGGCTACGAGCAGTACTTC. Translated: CASSLGGGFGYEQYF.

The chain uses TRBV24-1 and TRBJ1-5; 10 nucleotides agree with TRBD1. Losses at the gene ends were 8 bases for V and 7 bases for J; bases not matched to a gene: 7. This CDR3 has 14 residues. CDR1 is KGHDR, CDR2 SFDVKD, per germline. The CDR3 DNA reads TGTGCCACCAATCCGGGACAGGGGTCCCAGCCCCAGCATTTT. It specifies CATNPGQGSQPQHF.

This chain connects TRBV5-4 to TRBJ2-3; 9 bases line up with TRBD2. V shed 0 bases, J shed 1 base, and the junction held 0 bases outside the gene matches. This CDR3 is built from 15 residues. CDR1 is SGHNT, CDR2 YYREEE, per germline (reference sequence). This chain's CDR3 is CASSLVAGGTDTQYF. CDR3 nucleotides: TGTGCCAGCAGCTTGGTAGCGGGGGGCACAGATACGCAGTATTTT.

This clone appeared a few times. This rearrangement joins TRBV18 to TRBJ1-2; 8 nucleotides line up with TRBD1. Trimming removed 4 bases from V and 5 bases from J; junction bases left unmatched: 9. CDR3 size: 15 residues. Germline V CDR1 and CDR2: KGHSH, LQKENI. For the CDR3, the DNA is TGTGCCAGCTCACGAGGGGACAGGCTAACTTATGGCTACACCTTC. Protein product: CASSRGDRLTYGYTF.

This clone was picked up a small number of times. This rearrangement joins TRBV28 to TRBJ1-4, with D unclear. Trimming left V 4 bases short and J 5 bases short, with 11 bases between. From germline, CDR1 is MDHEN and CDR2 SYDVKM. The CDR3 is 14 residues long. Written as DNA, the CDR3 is TGTGCCAGCAGTTCGCGCAGCTTGAATGAAAAACTGTTTTTT. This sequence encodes CASSSRSLNEKLFF.

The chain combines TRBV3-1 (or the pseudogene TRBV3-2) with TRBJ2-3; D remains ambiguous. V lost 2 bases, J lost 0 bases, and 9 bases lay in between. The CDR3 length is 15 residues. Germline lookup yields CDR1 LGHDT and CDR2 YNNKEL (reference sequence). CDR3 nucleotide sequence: TGTGCCAGCAGCCAATCTCGCGTTAGCACAGATACGCAGTATTTT. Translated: CASSQSRVSTDTQYF.

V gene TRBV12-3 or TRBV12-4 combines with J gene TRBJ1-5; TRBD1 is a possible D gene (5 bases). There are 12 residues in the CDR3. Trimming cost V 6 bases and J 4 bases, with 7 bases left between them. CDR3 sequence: CASRWGNQPQHF. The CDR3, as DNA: TGTGCCAGCAGATGGGGGAATCAGCCCCAGCATTTT.

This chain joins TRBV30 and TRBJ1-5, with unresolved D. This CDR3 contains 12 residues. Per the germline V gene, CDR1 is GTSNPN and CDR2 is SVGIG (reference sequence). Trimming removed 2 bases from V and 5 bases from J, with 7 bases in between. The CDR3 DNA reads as TGTGCCTGGAGTCGTGGGGATCAGCCCCAGCATTTT. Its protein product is CAWSRGDQPQHF.

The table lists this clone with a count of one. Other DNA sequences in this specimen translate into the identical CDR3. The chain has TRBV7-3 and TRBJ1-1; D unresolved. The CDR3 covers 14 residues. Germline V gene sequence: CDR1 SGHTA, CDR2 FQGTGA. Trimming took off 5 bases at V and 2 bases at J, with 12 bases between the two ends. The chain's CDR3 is CASSPGSSNTEAFF. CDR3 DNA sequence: TGTGCCAGCAGCCCCGGCAGCTCCAACACTGAAGCTTTCTTT.

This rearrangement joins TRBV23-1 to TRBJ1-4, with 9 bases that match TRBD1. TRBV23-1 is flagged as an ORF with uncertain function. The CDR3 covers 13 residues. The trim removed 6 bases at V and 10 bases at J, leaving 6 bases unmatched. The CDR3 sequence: CASSQDRGRKLFF. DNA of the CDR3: TGCGCCAGCAGCCAGGACAGGGGCCGAAAACTGTTTTTT.

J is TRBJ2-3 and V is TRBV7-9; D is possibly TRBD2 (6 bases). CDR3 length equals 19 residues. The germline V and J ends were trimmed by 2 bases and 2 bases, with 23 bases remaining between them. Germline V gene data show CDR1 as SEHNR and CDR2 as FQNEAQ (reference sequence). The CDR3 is CASSLLGQPTSDYTDTQYF. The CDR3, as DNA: TGTGCCAGCAGCTTACTCGGGCAGCCCACCTCGGACTACACAGATACGCAGTATTTT.

The CDR3 loop reads CASSFTTLNTEAFF. In nucleotides, the CDR3 is TGTGCCAGCAGCTTTACAACCCTGAACACTGAAGCTTTCTTT. The chain couples TRBV6-2 or TRBV6-3 to TRBJ1-1; D not resolved. V was pared by 6 bases and J by 0 bases, with 11 bases between. Germline V CDR1 and CDR2: MNHEY, SVGEGT. The CDR3 has 14 residues.

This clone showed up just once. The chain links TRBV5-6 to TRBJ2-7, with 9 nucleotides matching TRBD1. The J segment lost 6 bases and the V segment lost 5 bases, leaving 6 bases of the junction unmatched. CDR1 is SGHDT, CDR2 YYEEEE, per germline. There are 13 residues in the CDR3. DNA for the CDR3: TGTGCCAGCAGAAACGGACAGGGGACCGAGCAGTACTTC. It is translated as CASRNGQGTEQYF.

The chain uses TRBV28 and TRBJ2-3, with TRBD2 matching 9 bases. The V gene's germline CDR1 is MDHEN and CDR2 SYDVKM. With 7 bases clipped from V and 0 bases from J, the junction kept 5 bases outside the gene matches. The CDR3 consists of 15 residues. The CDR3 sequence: CASTEAGGSTDTQYF. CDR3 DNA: TGTGCCAGCACCGAAGCGGGGGGAAGCACAGATACGCAGTATTTT.

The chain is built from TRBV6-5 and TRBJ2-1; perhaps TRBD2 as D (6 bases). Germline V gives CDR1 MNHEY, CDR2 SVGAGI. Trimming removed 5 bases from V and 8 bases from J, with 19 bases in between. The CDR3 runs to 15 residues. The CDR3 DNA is TGTGCCAGCAGTCCTGGGACTCTCGGGAAAGATGAGCAGTTCTTC. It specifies CASSPGTLGKDEQFF.

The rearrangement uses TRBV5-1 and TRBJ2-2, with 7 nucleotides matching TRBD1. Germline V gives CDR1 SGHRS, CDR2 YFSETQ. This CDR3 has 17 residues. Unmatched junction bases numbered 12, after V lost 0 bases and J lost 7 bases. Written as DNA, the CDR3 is TGCGCCAGCAGCTTGGGGAGACAGGGAATCAGGGACGGGGAGCTGTTTTTT. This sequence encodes CASSLGRQGIRDGELFF.

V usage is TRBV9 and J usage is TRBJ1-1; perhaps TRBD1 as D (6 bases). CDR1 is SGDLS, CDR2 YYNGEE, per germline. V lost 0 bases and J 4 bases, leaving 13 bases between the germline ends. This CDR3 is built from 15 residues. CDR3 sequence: CASSVEGWGATEAFF. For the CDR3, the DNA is TGTGCCAGCAGCGTAGAGGGATGGGGGGCCACTGAAGCTTTCTTT.

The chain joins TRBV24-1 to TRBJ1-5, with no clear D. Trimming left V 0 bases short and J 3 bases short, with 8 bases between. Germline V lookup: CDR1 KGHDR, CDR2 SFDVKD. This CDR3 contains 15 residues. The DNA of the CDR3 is TGTGCCACCAGTGATTTGTGGGCCGACAATCAGCCCCAGCATTTT. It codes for CATSDLWADNQPQHF.

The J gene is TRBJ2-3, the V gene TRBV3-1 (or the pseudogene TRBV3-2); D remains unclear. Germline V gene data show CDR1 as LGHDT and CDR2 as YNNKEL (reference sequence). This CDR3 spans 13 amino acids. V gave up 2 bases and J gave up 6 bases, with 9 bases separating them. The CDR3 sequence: CASSQITLDTQYF. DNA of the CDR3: TGTGCCAGCAGCCAAATAACTTTGGATACGCAGTATTTT.

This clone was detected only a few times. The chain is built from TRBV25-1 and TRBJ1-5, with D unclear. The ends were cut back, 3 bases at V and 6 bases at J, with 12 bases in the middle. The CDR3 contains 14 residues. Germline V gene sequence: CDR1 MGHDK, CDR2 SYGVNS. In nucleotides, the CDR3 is TGTGCCAGCAGTGAGCCCGGGGTACGTCAGCCCCAGCATTTT. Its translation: CASSEPGVRQPQHF.

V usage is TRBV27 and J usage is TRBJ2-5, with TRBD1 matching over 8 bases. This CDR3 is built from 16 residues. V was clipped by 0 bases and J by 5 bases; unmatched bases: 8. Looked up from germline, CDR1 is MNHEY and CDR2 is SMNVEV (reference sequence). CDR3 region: CASSLSQGAVGETQYF. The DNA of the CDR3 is TGTGCCAGCAGTTTATCCCAGGGGGCTGTGGGGGAGACCCAGTACTTC.

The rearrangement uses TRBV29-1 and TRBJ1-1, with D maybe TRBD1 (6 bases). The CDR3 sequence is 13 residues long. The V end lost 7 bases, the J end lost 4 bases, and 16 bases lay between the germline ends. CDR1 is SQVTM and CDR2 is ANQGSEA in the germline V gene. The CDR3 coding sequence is TGCAGCGCCTTCGGGACACCCTCCACTGAAGCTTTCTTT. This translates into CSAFGTPSTEAFF.

CDR3 sequence (DNA): TGTGCCAGCAGCATAGGGGACAGGATGAACACTGAAGCTTTCTTT. Its translation: CASSIGDRMNTEAFF. The gene calls are TRBV5-6 and TRBJ1-1, with 8 nucleotides matching TRBD1. The CDR3 sequence is 15 residues long. With 4 bases clipped from V and 0 bases from J, the junction kept 5 bases outside the gene matches. Germline V lookup: CDR1 SGHDT, CDR2 YYEEEE.

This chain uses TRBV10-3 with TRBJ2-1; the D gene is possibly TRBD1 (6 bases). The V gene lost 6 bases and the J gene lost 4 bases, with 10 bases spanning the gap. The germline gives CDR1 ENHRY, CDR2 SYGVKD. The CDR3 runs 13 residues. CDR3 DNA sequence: TGTGCCATCAGAGCCGGACAGTACAATGAGCAGTTCTTC. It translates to CAIRAGQYNEQFF.

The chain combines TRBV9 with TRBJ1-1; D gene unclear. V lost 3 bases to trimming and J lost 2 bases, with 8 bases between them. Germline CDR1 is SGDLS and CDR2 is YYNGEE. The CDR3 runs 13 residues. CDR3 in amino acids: CASSADGNTEAFF. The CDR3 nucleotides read TGTGCCAGCAGCGCGGACGGAAACACTGAAGCTTTCTTT.